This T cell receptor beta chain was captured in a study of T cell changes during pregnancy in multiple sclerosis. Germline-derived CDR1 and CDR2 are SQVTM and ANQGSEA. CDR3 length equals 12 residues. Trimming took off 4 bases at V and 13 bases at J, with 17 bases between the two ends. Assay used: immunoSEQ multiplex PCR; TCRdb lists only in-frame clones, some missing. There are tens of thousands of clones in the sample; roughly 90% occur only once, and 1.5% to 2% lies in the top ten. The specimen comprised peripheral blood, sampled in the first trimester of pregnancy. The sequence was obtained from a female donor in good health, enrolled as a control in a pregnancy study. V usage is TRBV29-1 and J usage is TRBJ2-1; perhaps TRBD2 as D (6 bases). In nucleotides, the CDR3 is TGCAGCGTTGGGGGAGTAGCGGCGAAACAGTTCTTC. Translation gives CSVGGVAAKQFF.